This is a list of T cell receptor beta chains from one sample in a study of T cell clonotyping in hematopoietic cell transplantation. The method was immunoSEQ multiplex PCR; TCRdb's version includes in-frame clones alone and lacks a portion of them. The sample records tens of thousands of clones, almost 90% being singletons. The specimen was peripheral blood mononuclear cells, collected before stem cell transplant. Receptors were obtained from a man younger than 30 with biphenotypic leukemia. Some clones in this sample may be carry-over from other donors' samples. CDR3s include the opening cysteine and the closing phenylalanine or tryptophan.

TRBV7-3	TRBJ2-2	CASSPNGARGELFF
TRBV5-1	TRBJ2-7	CASSLRSPYEQYF
TRBV19	TRBJ2-2	CASIGPINYTGELFF
TRBV29-1	TRBJ2-5	CSVEDQWDRKSQETQYF
TRBV20-1	TRBJ2-5	CSARPAETQYF
TRBV13	TRBJ2-7	CASSPSGGATYEQYF
TRBV5-6	TRBJ1-4	CASSFTTADEKLFF
TRBV5-8	TRBJ1-1	CASSPPPRTIEAFF
TRBV6-1	TRBJ1-1	CASSELAYRNWGNTEAFF
TRBV5-1	TRBJ2-3	CASSSSGTSTDTQYF
TRBV4-1	TRBJ2-3	CASSPRGTYSTDTQYF
TRBV28	TRBJ1-3	CASSLWGSTVSGNTIYF
TRBV14	TRBJ1-2	CASSHGGVYGYTF
TRBV6-5	TRBJ2-7	CASSSSAELLQGQYF
TRBV9	TRBJ2-6	CASSVETGDLAGANVLTF
TRBV5-1	TRBJ2-7	CASSLAEWRGALNEQYF
TRBV29-1	TRBJ1-4	CSVGGINEKLFF
TRBV19	TRBJ2-1	CATAGTGGSNEQFF
TRBV21-1	TRBJ1-5	CASSNETGGSGINQPQHF
TRBV6-1	TRBJ2-3	CASSEEAGAPDTQYF
TRBV29-1	TRBJ1-4	CSVLDVNEKLFF
TRBV2	TRBJ2-3	CASRGTGFSTDTQYF
TRBV6-5	TRBJ1-1	CASSFRQNTEAFF
TRBV19	TRBJ1-1	CASSMVSVTGRRLRTEAFF
TRBV10-1	TRBJ2-7	CASSLDTSSYEQYF
TRBV7-9	TRBJ2-7	CASSYRDRGTYEQYF
TRBV5-1	TRBJ2-7	CASSIKTGSTYEQYF
TRBV19	TRBJ1-2	CASSPAGQGDIYGYTF
TRBV6-5	TRBJ2-1	CATSGTGVYNEQFF
TRBV5-1	TRBJ2-2	CASSPDRARTGELFF
TRBV27	TRBJ1-5	CASSLGTGGGQPQHF
TRBV27	TRBJ1-5	CASSLRPGTGRPQHF
TRBV25-1	TRBJ1-1	CASFREAEAFF
TRBV10-3	TRBJ1-2	CAISDEDRVARNYGYTF
TRBV7-7	TRBJ2-1	CASSLEGAPYNEQFF
TRBV10-2	TRBJ2-5	CASGTTGGVETQYF
TRBV14	TRBJ1-1	CASSPQIWTEAFF
TRBV27	TRBJ2-1	CASSSPWLGTSVRDEQFF
TRBV15	TRBJ2-7	CATSGLTGEQYF
TRBV9	TRBJ1-5	CASTPGWESNQPQHF
TRBV5-1	TRBJ1-1	CASSLARANTEAFF
TRBV2	TRBJ1-6	CARGTNREDNSPLHF
TRBV2	TRBJ1-2	CASSERPNYGYTF
TRBV7-8	TRBJ2-7	CASTSSYEQYF
TRBV2	TRBJ1-3	CARGVPSGNTIYF